This T cell receptor (beta chain) was captured in a study of blood T cell repertoires in COVID-19. This clone occurred once. TCRdb keeps only in-frame clones here, not all; method: immunoSEQ multiplex PCR. The table includes some 100,000 clones, 85% detected once. The CDR3 length is 13 residues. V lost 7 bases, J lost 4 bases, and 14 bases lay in between. Germline values: CDR1 SGHRS, CDR2 YFSETQ. The receptor's source is a woman between 65 and 79 years old with active or convalescent COVID-19. Source material: peripheral blood. The chain uses TRBV5-1 and TRBJ2-5; D is ambiguous. The CDR3 nucleotides read TGCGCCAGCCGGCCTAGTTTAGGAGAGACCCAGTACTTC. Translating gives CASRPSLGETQYF.